This note documents a single T cell receptor beta chain sequence. The table came from immunoSEQ multiplex PCR; TCRdb's copy has only in-frame clones and leaves some out. Altogether roughly 70,000 clones are present, around 96% being singletons, with the ten largest covering less than 3.5%. The data are from a study of cytomegalovirus exposure and HLA in healthy donors. This CDR3 is 16 amino acids long. Germline V CDR1 and CDR2: SGHTA, FQGNSA. V was pared by 3 bases and J by 6 bases, with 13 bases of the junction left unmatched. The V and J genes are TRBV7-2 and TRBJ2-7; 8 positions match TRBD1. The receptor was derived from a man aged 18-30 years in good health and CMV-seronegative. The material sequenced was PBMCs. The CDR3 DNA reads TGTGCCAGCAGCTTGTGGGTATCAGGGGGCTTGGGCGAGCAGTACTTC. Amino acid sequence: CASSLWVSGGLGEQYF.